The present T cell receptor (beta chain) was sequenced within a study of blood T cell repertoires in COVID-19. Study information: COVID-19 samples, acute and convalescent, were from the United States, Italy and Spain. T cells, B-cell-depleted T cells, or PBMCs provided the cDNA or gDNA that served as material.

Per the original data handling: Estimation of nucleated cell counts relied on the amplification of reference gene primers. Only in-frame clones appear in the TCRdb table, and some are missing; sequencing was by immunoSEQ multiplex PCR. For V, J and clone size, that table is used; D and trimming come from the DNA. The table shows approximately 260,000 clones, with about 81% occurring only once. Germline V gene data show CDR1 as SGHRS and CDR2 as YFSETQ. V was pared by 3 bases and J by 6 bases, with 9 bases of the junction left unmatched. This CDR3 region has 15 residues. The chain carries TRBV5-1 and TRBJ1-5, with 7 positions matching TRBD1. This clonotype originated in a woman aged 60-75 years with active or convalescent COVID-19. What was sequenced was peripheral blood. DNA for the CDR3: TGCGCCAGCAGCTCAACAGGGGATGTACGTCAGCCCCAGCATTTT. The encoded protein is CASSSTGDVRQPQHF.